A selection of T cell receptor beta chains follows, all from one sample in a study of T-cell reconstitution after alpha-beta-depleted transplantation in children. TCRdb passed the PCR reads through MiXCR, listing each CDR3 protein once. The sample contains 490,000 or so distinct CDR3 sequences, 10% of which appear only once. Sequenced here: PBMCs, sampled before TCRalphabeta/CD19-depleted stem cell transplant. Receptors originate from a child aged 2 to 9 with inherited bone marrow failure, due to receive a stem cell transplant. Each CDR3 is given with its conserved first and last residue. A D gene is named only where the DNA matches it firmly. Size tells how often a clone was seen (once, few, many) or the class of an expanded clone, and some rows leave it out.

clone size	D gene	V gene	J gene	CDR3 DNA	CDR3 protein
many	TRBD1	TRBV29-1	TRBJ2-3	TGCAGCGTACCCGGGACAGGGGTCGATACGCAGTATTTT	CSVPGTGVDTQYF
many	-	TRBV19	TRBJ1-5	TGTGCCAGTAGCCCACAAGGGAGGGACCCTGGTGGTTATCAGCCCCAGCATTTT	CASSPQGRDPGGYQPQHF
many	-	TRBV20-1	TRBJ2-3	TGCAGTGCTAGGACGGATACTAGCACAGATACGCAGTATTTT	CSARTDTSTDTQYF
many	-	TRBV27	TRBJ1-5	TGTGGGGTAGGAGACTATCAGCCCCAGCATTTT	CGVGDYQPQHF
few	-	TRBV5-1	TRBJ2-1	TGCGCCAGCAGCTTGGAAATAGTTGCAGAGCAGTTCTTC	CASSLEIVAEQFF
many	-	TRBV20-1	TRBJ1-4	TGCAGTGCTAGAGTCTCGGGACGAACTGAAAAACTGTTTTTT	CSARVSGRTEKLFF
many	-	TRBV18	TRBJ2-7	TGTGCCAGCTCACCTGAGGACGAGCAGTACTTC	CASSPEDEQYF
many	-	TRBV5-1	TRBJ2-1	TGCGCCAGCAGCTTGGCCCCAGGTGGGGAGCAGTTCTTC	CASSLAPGGEQFF
many	TRBD2	TRBV13	TRBJ2-7	TGTGCCAGCAGCGGACTAGCGGGAGGTCGTATGAATCAGTACTTC	CASSGLAGGRMNQYF
many	-	TRBV20-1	TRBJ1-6	TGCAGTGCTACCCTACGGGGCCCGGATTCACCCCTCCACTTT	CSATLRGPDSPLHF
many	TRBD1	TRBV27	TRBJ2-3	TGTGCCAGCAGTTTAACGCGTGGCAGGGGGCGCGGTACGCAGTATTTT	CASSLTRGRGRGTQYF
many	TRBD2	TRBV29-1	TRBJ2-1	TGCAGCGTTGTCAGCGGGGGAAACTACAATGAGCAGTTCTTC	CSVVSGGNYNEQFF
-	-	TRBV7-8	TRBJ2-3	TGTGCCAGCAGCCCCCTTTTTTCGCGGCCCGGGACAGATACGCAGTATTTT	CASSPLFSRPGTDTQYF
many	-	TRBV24-1	TRBJ2-5	TGTGCCACCAGTGATTTGACAGGGTCCCAAGAGACCCAGTACTTC	CATSDLTGSQETQYF
many	-	TRBV27	TRBJ2-6	TGTGCCAGCAGTTTATTAGCTGGGGCCAACGTCCTGACTTTC	CASSLLAGANVLTF